Presented here are 32 T cell receptor beta chains from one specimen sequenced in a study of shared clonotypes between healthy human individuals. The protocol was immunoSEQ multiplex PCR, while the TCRdb copy is restricted to in-frame clones and leaves out a portion. Of 550,000 to 600,000 clones in the sample, around 78% were seen once. The specimen was PBMCs. The receptors here all came from a woman aged 40 to 55 in good health. Some clones in this sample may be carry-over from other donors' samples.

The chain combines TRBV10-3 with TRBJ2-7; a weak D match, TRBD1 (7 bases). This CDR3 spans 12 amino acids. Deletions cut 5 bases from V and 5 bases from J, with 10 bases between. Germline CDR1 is ENHRY and CDR2 is SYGVKD. The CDR3 region has the DNA TGTGCCATCAGTCAGGGGGGCGACGAGCAGTACTTC. Translated, it gives CAISQGGDEQYF.

The rearrangement joins TRBV9 to TRBJ2-3; 11 bases are a match to TRBD2. Looked up from germline, CDR1 is SGDLS and CDR2 is YYNGEE. The CDR3 sequence is 20 residues long. Losses at the gene ends were 0 bases for V and 0 bases for J; bases not matched to a gene: 12. CDR3 residues: CASSVGGGGLAASSTDTQYF. The CDR3 DNA reads TGTGCCAGCAGCGTAGGGGGAGGGGGACTAGCGGCCTCTAGCACAGATACGCAGTATTTT.

V gene TRBV29-1 combines with J gene TRBJ2-1; the match to TRBD2 covers 14 bases. Germline values: CDR1 SQVTM, CDR2 ANQGSEA. The CDR3 loop spans 16 amino acids. The V gene end was trimmed by 6 bases and the J gene end by 1 base; junction bases not matched to a gene: 5. CDR3 region: CSVGTSGSFSYNEQFF. The CDR3 DNA reads TGCAGCGTGGGGACTAGCGGGAGTTTTTCCTACAATGAGCAGTTCTTC.

The chain joins TRBV18 to TRBJ1-1; the D gene is possibly TRBD1 (6 bases). Trimming shortened V by 3 bases and J by 4 bases, and 18 bases separated the two germline ends. The CDR3 has 16 amino acids. Germline CDR1 KGHSH, CDR2 LQKENI. CDR3: CASSPALRGRGTEAFF. The CDR3 DNA reads as TGTGCCAGCTCACCCGCCCTTAGGGGCAGGGGCACTGAAGCTTTCTTT. The variable domain in full, completed from reference TRBV18 and TRBJ1-1, reads NAGVMQNPRHLVRRRGQEARLRCSPMKGHSHVYWYRQLPEEGLKFMVYLQKENIIDESGMPKERFSAEFPKEGPSILRIQQVVRGDSAAYFCASSPALRGRGTEAFFGQGTRLTVV.

This clone was found once. The rearrangement links TRBV14 to TRBJ2-7; no reliable D call. From germline, CDR1 is SGHDN and CDR2 FVKESK. The V end lost 0 bases, the J end lost 3 bases, and 3 bases lay between the germline ends. The CDR3 consists of 12 residues. CDR3 sequence: CASSQDFYEQYF. CDR3 coding DNA: TGTGCCAGCAGCCAAGACTTCTACGAGCAGTACTTC.

The V gene is TRBV7-9, the J gene TRBJ2-7; TRBD1 is a possible D gene (5 bases). Germline CDR1 and CDR2: SEHNR and FQNEAQ (reference sequence). The CDR3 extends over 14 amino acids. The ends were cut back, 3 bases at V and 5 bases at J, with 14 bases in the middle. Here the CDR3 reads CASSFGQGGDEQYF. Written as DNA, the CDR3 is TGTGCCAGCAGCTTTGGGCAGGGTGGGGACGAGCAGTACTTC. The full variable domain, in which reference TRBV7-9 and TRBJ2-7 provide the parts outside the CDR3, is DTGVSQNPRHKITKRGQNVTFRCDPISEHNRLYWYRQTLGQGPEFLTYFQNEAQLEKSRLLSDRFSAERPKGSFSTLEIQRTEQGDSAMYLCASSFGQGGDEQYFGPGTRLTVT.

The chain couples TRBV10-3 to TRBJ1-1; no clear D. This CDR3 is 12 amino acids long. Trimming took off 6 bases at V and 5 bases at J, with 10 bases between the two ends. The germline CDR1 and CDR2 sequences are ENHRY and SYGVKD. The CDR3 here is CAIRQLGTEAFF. CDR3 DNA: TGTGCCATCAGACAGTTGGGGACTGAAGCTTTCTTT.

This clone was counted between two and nine times. The chain recombines TRBV10-1 with TRBJ1-1; D is uncertain. The V gene's germline CDR1 is WNHNN and CDR2 SYGVQD (reference sequence). Trimming stripped 0 bases from V and 0 bases from J, with 5 bases between. The CDR3 runs to 14 residues. CDR3 sequence reads: CASSESGVNTEAFF. For the CDR3, the DNA is TGCGCCAGCAGTGAGTCCGGGGTGAACACTGAAGCTTTCTTT.

The V and J genes are TRBV7-3 and TRBJ2-1; D is ambiguous. The CDR3 loop spans 15 amino acids. The ends were cut back, 5 bases at V and 4 bases at J, with 15 bases in the middle. CDR1 SGHTA and CDR2 FQGTGA come from the germline V gene. CDR3 amino acids: CASSPTRRSYNEQFF. CDR3 nucleotide sequence: TGTGCCAGCAGCCCCACCAGGCGCTCTTACAATGAGCAGTTCTTC.

The V gene is TRBV18, the J gene TRBJ2-5; D tentatively reads TRBD1 or TRBD2 (5 bases each). The CDR3 consists of 12 residues. Germline lookup yields CDR1 KGHSH and CDR2 LQKENI. Trimming stripped 4 bases from V and 2 bases from J, with 5 bases between. This CDR3 reads CASSRGQETQYF. DNA of the CDR3: TGTGCCAGCTCACGGGGGCAAGAGACCCAGTACTTC.

V is TRBV4-2 and J is TRBJ2-7, with 7 bases identical to TRBD1. This CDR3 is 12 amino acids long. Trimming removed 5 bases from V and 9 bases from J; junction bases left unmatched: 7. From germline, CDR1 is LGHNA and CDR2 YNFKEQ. CDR3 protein: CASSLDRSRQYF. The CDR3 DNA is TGTGCCAGCAGCTTGGACAGGTCTAGGCAGTACTTC.

V gene TRBV18 combines with J gene TRBJ1-2, with TRBD1 identical over 8 bases. The CDR3 sequence is 14 residues long. The germline V gene encodes CDR1 KGHSH and CDR2 LQKENI. Losses at the gene ends were 3 bases for V and 8 bases for J; bases not matched to a gene: 8. This chain's CDR3 is CASSPDRAKGGYTF. The CDR3 DNA follows: TGTGCCAGCTCACCGGACAGGGCCAAGGGGGGCTACACCTTC. The full variable domain, completed using reference TRBV18 and TRBJ1-2, is NAGVMQNPRHLVRRRGQEARLRCSPMKGHSHVYWYRQLPEEGLKFMVYLQKENIIDESGMPKERFSAEFPKEGPSILRIQQVVRGDSAAYFCASSPDRAKGGYTFGSGTRLTVV.

About this clone: A far larger clone is only one base removed, so a read error is likely. The gene calls are TRBV5-4 and TRBJ2-6; D ambiguous. This CDR3 region has 13 residues. Per germline, CDR1 SGHNT and CDR2 YYREEE (reference sequence). Trimming took 6 bases from V and 1 from J, leaving 5 bases between them. CDR3 protein: CASKKSGANVLTF. The CDR3 nucleotides read TGTGCCAGCAAAAAGTCTGGGGCCAACGTCCTGACTTTC.

The chain uses TRBV10-1 and TRBJ2-7; TRBD1 matches 10 bases. This CDR3 is built from 14 residues. Germline V gene data show CDR1 as WNHNN and CDR2 as SYGVQD (reference sequence). The junction had 4 bases not matched to a gene; V was cut back by 5 bases and J by 3 bases. CDR3: CASSKTGGLYEQYF. CDR3 in DNA: TGCGCCAGCAGTAAGACAGGGGGCCTCTACGAGCAGTACTTC.

This clone has only one observation. The chain has TRBV28 and TRBJ2-7, with 14 bases fitting TRBD2. The germline V gene encodes CDR1 MDHEN and CDR2 SYDVKM. The ends lost 3 bases at V and 0 bases at J; junction bases unmatched: 19. The CDR3 length is 22 residues. The CDR3 sequence: CASSFPRPTGTSGSIGSYEQYF. The CDR3 DNA reads TGTGCCAGCAGTTTCCCTCGGCCGACCGGGACTAGCGGGAGTATCGGCTCCTACGAGCAGTACTTC. Full variable domain (outside the CDR3, taken from reference TRBV28 and TRBJ2-7): DVKVTQSSRYLVKRTGEKVFLECVQDMDHENMFWYRQDPGLGLRLIYFSYDVKMKEKGDIPEGYSVSREKKERFSLILESASTNQTSMYLCASSFPRPTGTSGSIGSYEQYFGPGTRLTVT.

The chain is built from TRBV29-1 and TRBJ2-1; a possible D gene is TRBD2 (6 bases). Trimming took 0 bases from V and 0 from J, leaving 15 bases between them. CDR1 and CDR2 (germline): SQVTM, ANQGSEA. The CDR3 is 17 amino acids. The CDR3 DNA reads TGCAGCGTTGAAGACGGGGGAGAGGAGAGCTCCTACAATGAGCAGTTCTTC. As protein: CSVEDGGEESSYNEQFF.

The rearrangement joins TRBV19 to TRBJ1-3; 8 positions match TRBD1. The length of the CDR3 is 14 residues. Germline V gives CDR1 LNHDA, CDR2 SQIVND (reference sequence). Germline trimming cut 8 bases from V and 0 bases from J; bases unmatched to any gene: 3. The CDR3 DNA is TGTGCCAGTGAGGACAGGGACTCTGGAAACACCATATATTTT. This translates into CASEDRDSGNTIYF.

This chain joins TRBV10-3 and TRBJ2-3; 8 bases map to TRBD1. The CDR3 loop spans 14 amino acids. In germline, CDR1 is ENHRY, CDR2 SYGVKD. J was trimmed by 1 base and V by 6 bases; bases with no gene match: 3. CDR3 in amino acids: CAIRTGVGTDTQYF. Written as DNA, the CDR3 is TGTGCCATCAGGACAGGGGTGGGCACAGATACGCAGTATTTT.

The chain is built from TRBV7-9 and TRBJ2-5, with D uncertain. The CDR3 loop spans 12 amino acids. V was pared by 0 bases and J by 3 bases, with 2 bases between. CDR1 is SEHNR, CDR2 FQNEAQ, per germline (reference sequence). Here the CDR3 reads CASSLAKETQYF. CDR3 sequence (DNA): TGTGCCAGCAGCTTAGCCAAAGAGACCCAGTACTTC.

V usage is TRBV9 and J usage is TRBJ2-7, with TRBD2 matching over 11 bases. In germline, CDR1 is SGDLS, CDR2 YYNGEE. Trimming at V came to 4 bases and at J to 4 bases, leaving 10 bases not matched to a gene. CDR3 length: 16 residues. The CDR3 loop is CASSQDRVAGGYEQYF. The CDR3 DNA sequence: TGTGCCAGCAGCCAAGATAGAGTAGCGGGAGGGTACGAGCAGTACTTC.

This sequence joins TRBV19 and TRBJ1-5; D gene unclear. The length of the CDR3 is 14 residues. Trimming shortened V by 8 bases and J by 9 bases, and 20 bases separated the two germline ends. Germline V gene data show CDR1 as LNHDA and CDR2 as SQIVND (reference sequence). The CDR3 DNA is TGTGCCAGTGCCCCGGGCGGGGTCATTCCGCCCCAGCATTTT. Translation: CASAPGGVIPPQHF.

As concerns this clone: A far larger clone is off by one base, so a read error is likely. CDR3 DNA sequence: TGTGCCAGCAGTTCATGGGAGACAGTGGGTGGCTACACCTTC. Translation: CASSSWETVGGYTF. The gene calls are TRBV27 and TRBJ1-2; a weak D match, TRBD1 (5 bases). The germline gives CDR1 MNHEY, CDR2 SMNVEV (reference sequence). Trimming left V 4 bases short and J 7 bases short, with 16 bases between. The CDR3 has 14 residues.

The J gene is TRBJ2-5, the V gene TRBV7-9; possibly TRBD1 for D (6 bases). The germline V gene encodes CDR1 SEHNR and CDR2 FQNEAQ (reference sequence). This CDR3 has 15 residues. V was cut by 5 bases and J by 0 bases, with 13 bases left in between. The CDR3 spells CASSLGTPYQETQYF. CDR3 in DNA: TGTGCCAGCAGCCTCGGGACACCTTACCAAGAGACCCAGTACTTC.

CDR3 in amino acids: CASSFLAGIQETQYF. The CDR3 bases are TGTGCCAGCAGCTTCTTAGCGGGTATTCAAGAGACCCAGTACTTC. The chain is built from TRBV7-2 and TRBJ2-5; 7 bases align to TRBD2. Germline CDR1 SGHTA, CDR2 FQGNSA. Trimming took 3 bases from V and 2 from J; bases not matched to a gene: 6. The CDR3 is 15 residues long.

With regard to this clone: Just one base apart from a much larger clone, this may be a read error. Other DNA sequences in the sample encode the same CDR3. V usage is TRBV11-2 and J usage is TRBJ2-7, with 7 bases identical to TRBD1. The CDR3 has 15 residues. Trimming removed 0 bases from V and 4 bases from J; junction bases left unmatched: 6. Germline CDR1 is SGHAT and CDR2 is FQNNGV. The CDR3 reads CASSLDYRGPYEQYF. The CDR3 bases are TGTGCCAGCAGCTTAGACTACAGGGGACCTTACGAGCAGTACTTC.

The chain couples TRBV7-2 to TRBJ2-5, with 16 bases fitting TRBD2. Per the germline V gene, CDR1 is SGHTA and CDR2 is FQGNSA. The V segment lost 4 bases and the J segment 5 bases; nucleotides outside the gene matches: 7. The CDR3 runs to 17 residues. The CDR3 protein is CASSSGLAGGRWETQYF. In DNA, the CDR3 is TGTGCCAGCAGCTCGGGACTAGCGGGAGGGAGGTGGGAGACCCAGTACTTC.

This rearrangement joins TRBV10-3 to TRBJ2-5, with TRBD1 identical over 11 bases. The CDR3 spans 17 residues. Germline V gives CDR1 ENHRY, CDR2 SYGVKD. The V segment lost 0 bases and the J segment 4 bases; nucleotides outside the gene matches: 7. The chain's CDR3 is CAISESLGQGAAETQYF. CDR3 in DNA: TGTGCCATCAGTGAGTCATTAGGACAGGGGGCGGCAGAGACCCAGTACTTC.

The J gene is TRBJ2-4, the V gene TRBV7-6; possibly TRBD1 for D (6 bases). The V gene lost 2 bases and the J gene lost 8 bases, with 13 bases spanning the gap. Germline V gives CDR1 SGHVS, CDR2 FNYEAQ. The CDR3 has 14 amino acids. This CDR3 is CASSLTGPGDIQYF. The CDR3 nucleotides read TGTGCCAGCAGCTTAACAGGGCCTGGGGACATTCAGTACTTC.

This clone was observed once. The chain couples TRBV5-1 to TRBJ2-1; 8 bases map to TRBD1. V shed 5 bases, J shed 8 bases, and the junction held 0 bases outside the gene matches. CDR1 SGHRS and CDR2 YFSETQ come from the germline V gene. The CDR3 has 11 amino acids. The CDR3 coding sequence is TGCGCCAGCAGACAGGGGGATGAGCAGTTCTTC. It encodes CASRQGDEQFF.

V and J are TRBV27 and TRBJ2-7; D remains unclear. The V gene lost 0 bases and the J gene lost 2 bases, with 11 bases spanning the gap. This CDR3 region has 15 residues. Germline V gene data show CDR1 as MNHEY and CDR2 as SMNVEV (reference sequence). The CDR3 loop reads CASSLSVSVTYEQYF. The CDR3 DNA is TGTGCCAGCAGTTTATCTGTATCTGTGACCTACGAGCAGTACTTC.

The V call is TRBV27, the J call TRBJ2-1; 11 nucleotides align to TRBD2. V shed 6 bases, J shed 0 bases, and the junction held 4 bases outside the gene matches. This CDR3 region has 16 residues. The germline gives CDR1 MNHEY, CDR2 SMNVEV (reference sequence). The CDR3 coding sequence is TGTGCCAGCAGACCCGGGACTAGCGGCTCCTACAATGAGCAGTTCTTC. Translating it yields CASRPGTSGSYNEQFF.

This clone was picked up a small number of times. V gene TRBV27 combines with J gene TRBJ2-5; possibly TRBD2 for D (5 bases). The V end was cut by 6 bases, the J end by 5 bases, with 19 bases between. This CDR3 spans 15 amino acids. Germline values: CDR1 MNHEY, CDR2 SMNVEV (reference sequence). This CDR3 reads CASSLRAPREETQYF. For the CDR3, the DNA is TGTGCCAGCAGCCTCCGAGCCCCGAGGGAGGAGACCCAGTACTTC.